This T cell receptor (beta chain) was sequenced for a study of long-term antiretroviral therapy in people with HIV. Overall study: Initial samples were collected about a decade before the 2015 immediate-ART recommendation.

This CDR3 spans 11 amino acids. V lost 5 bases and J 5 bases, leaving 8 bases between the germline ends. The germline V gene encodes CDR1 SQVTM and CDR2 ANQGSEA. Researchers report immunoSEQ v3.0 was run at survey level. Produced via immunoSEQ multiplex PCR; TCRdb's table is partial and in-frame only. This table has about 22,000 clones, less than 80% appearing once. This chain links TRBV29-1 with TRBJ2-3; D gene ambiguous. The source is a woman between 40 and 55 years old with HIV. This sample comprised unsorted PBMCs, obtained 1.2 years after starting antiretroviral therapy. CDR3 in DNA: TGCAGCGTTCGGGCGGTAGATACGCAGTATTTT. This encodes CSVRAVDTQYF.